What follows are 28 T cell receptor beta chains derived from one specimen sequenced in a study of blood T cells in healthy people across ages. It was with a sample-barcoded 5' primer and a J-beta primer mix that a second PCR of roughly 7 to 12 cycles was run. TCRdb redid the calling of the 5' RACE reads with MiXCR, one entry per CDR3 protein. Found here are over a million distinct CDR3 sequences, under 55% of them singletons; the top ten hold about 3.8%. Sample: blood. These receptors came from a woman aged 18-29 years in good health.

This clonotype has ten or more counts. The chain couples TRBV11-2 to TRBJ2-4, with D possibly being TRBD1 (6 bases). V lost 4 bases to trimming and J lost 0 bases, with 13 bases between them. CDR3 size: 16 residues. Germline-derived CDR1 and CDR2 are SGHAT and FQNNGV. The CDR3 bases are TGTGCCAGCAGCTCCGTGGACAGATTAGCCAAAAACATTCAGTACTTC. Its protein is CASSSVDRLAKNIQYF.

The sample holds a few counts of this clonotype. This chain uses TRBV12-3 or TRBV12-4 with TRBJ1-2, with D possibly matching TRBD1 (6 bases). Trimming removed 2 bases at V and 5 bases at J, with 18 bases between. CDR3 length: 16 amino acids. The CDR3 DNA is TGTGCCAGCAGTTTAAAATTCTATTGGCAGGGGTATGGCTACACCTTC. Protein product: CASSLKFYWQGYGYTF.

This clonotype has a handful of counts. The chain carries TRBV4-1 and TRBJ2-2; 9 positions agree with TRBD2. Trimming at V came to 3 bases and at J to 2 bases, leaving 10 bases not matched to a gene. Germline-derived CDR1 and CDR2 are MGHRA and YSYEKL. CDR3 length: 18 residues. CDR3 region: CASSQVTSGLFNTGELFF. The DNA of the CDR3 is TGCGCCAGCAGCCAGGTGACTAGCGGACTTTTTAACACCGGGGAGCTGTTTTTT.

CDR3 in amino acids: CASSSPTLGTSGRGSYNEQFF. CDR3 DNA: TGTGCCAGCAGTTCCCCGACCCTTGGGACTAGCGGGAGAGGGTCCTACAATGAGCAGTTCTTC. The chain links TRBV28 to TRBJ2-1, with 14 bases lining up with TRBD2. This CDR3 spans 21 amino acids. Germline trimming cut 4 bases from V and 1 base from J; bases unmatched to any gene: 15. Germline values: CDR1 MDHEN, CDR2 SYDVKM. The complete variable domain, with remaining parts taken from reference TRBV28 and TRBJ2-1, reads DVKVTQSSRYLVKRTGEKVFLECVQDMDHENMFWYRQDPGLGLRLIYFSYDVKMKEKGDIPEGYSVSREKKERFSLILESASTNQTSMYLCASSSPTLGTSGRGSYNEQFFGPGTRLTVL.

The chain carries TRBV30 and TRBJ2-3; D uncertain. Between the trimmed V and J ends, which lost 0 bases and 2 bases, there was a span of 9 bases. CDR3 length: 14 amino acids. Germline CDR1 is GTSNPN and CDR2 is SVGIG (reference sequence). CDR3 amino acids: CAWSVRAYTDTQYF. The CDR3 nucleotides are TGTGCCTGGAGTGTACGGGCTTACACAGATACGCAGTATTTT.

This clonotype has more than one count but fewer than ten. This chain connects TRBV7-2 to TRBJ2-7; 7 bases line up with TRBD1. The J call is in doubt because the DNA end fits TRBJ2-5 better. Germline CDR1 is SGHTA and CDR2 is FQGNSA. The CDR3 is made up of 15 amino acids. The CDR3 nucleotides read TGTGCCAGCAGCTTAAACCAAGGGGGCCTAGAGACCCAGTACTTC. This encodes CASSLNQGGLETQYF.

The CDR3 bases are TGTGCCAGCAGTGGGAGGACAGGGAATTATGGCTACACCTTC. Protein sequence: CASSGRTGNYGYTF. The genes are TRBV6-6 and TRBJ1-2, with TRBD1 matching 8 bases. The CDR3 extends over 14 amino acids. Germline V gives CDR1 MNHNY, CDR2 SVGAGI (reference sequence). The V segment lost 5 bases and the J segment 5 bases; nucleotides outside the gene matches: 7.

The CDR3 region has the DNA TGCAGTGCTAGATCCGGGGGGGTCGGCACTGAAGCTTTCTTT. The encoded protein is CSARSGGVGTEAFF. V usage is TRBV20-1 and J usage is TRBJ1-1, with D maybe TRBD1 (5 bases). The CDR3 has 14 amino acids. Germline V gene data show CDR1 as DFQATT and CDR2 as SNEGSKA (reference sequence). V dropped 2 bases and J dropped 4 bases, with 14 bases sitting between them.

V is TRBV4-1 and J is TRBJ1-1, with no clear D. CDR1 and CDR2 (germline): MGHRA, YSYEKL. Trimming removed 1 base at V and 2 bases at J, with 11 bases between. The CDR3 sequence is 15 residues long. DNA for the CDR3: TGCGCCAGCAGCCAAGGCCTGGGATTCAACACTGAAGCTTTCTTT. Translation: CASSQGLGFNTEAFF.

This chain uses TRBV20-1 with TRBJ2-1; perhaps TRBD2 as D (6 bases). The CDR3 totals 12 residues. Germline CDR1 and CDR2: DFQATT and SNEGSKA (reference sequence). Trimming stripped 1 base from V and 7 bases from J, with 8 bases between. CDR3 nucleotides: TGCAGTGCTAGAGCGGAGGGGAATGAGCAGTTCTTC. This translates into CSARAEGNEQFF.

This clonotype has just a few counts. The V call is TRBV12-3 or TRBV12-4, the J call TRBJ2-5, with no clear D. V was trimmed by 5 bases and J by 3 bases, leaving 10 bases between them. The CDR3 has 13 residues. The DNA for the CDR3 is TGTGCCAGCAGTCAAACGGTTAAAGAGACCCAGTACTTC. It translates to CASSQTVKETQYF.

The chain joins TRBV19 to TRBJ2-7, with 10 bases lining up with TRBD1. The CDR3 is made up of 15 amino acids. Germline CDR1 LNHDA, CDR2 SQIVND (reference sequence). V trimming: 5 bases; J trimming: 0 bases; junction bases outside the gene matches: 4. The CDR3 coding sequence is TGTGCCAGTAGTCCGGACAGGGGGAACTCCTACGAGCAGTACTTC. Encoded protein: CASSPDRGNSYEQYF.

This clonotype was detected only a few times. The chain joins TRBV29-1 to TRBJ1-2, with D perhaps matching TRBD1 (5 bases). This CDR3 spans 12 amino acids. Germline V gives CDR1 SQVTM, CDR2 ANQGSEA. The ends were cut back, 3 bases at V and 8 bases at J, with 13 bases in the middle. CDR3 sequence (DNA): TGCAGCGTTGAGGGTGACTGGGACGGCTACACCTTC. Protein product: CSVEGDWDGYTF.

The chain is built from TRBV7-2 and TRBJ1-2, with D perhaps matching TRBD1 (6 bases). Germline V lookup: CDR1 SGHTA, CDR2 FQGNSA. Trimming shortened V by 6 bases and J by 1 base, and 18 bases separated the two germline ends. There are 16 residues in the CDR3. CDR3: CASSAPLDSGNYGYTF. CDR3 nucleotides: TGTGCCAGCAGTGCCCCTCTGGACAGCGGTAACTATGGCTACACCTTC.

As concerns this clonotype: Just one base apart from a much larger clone, this may be a read error. The rearrangement joins TRBV5-1 to TRBJ2-5, with D tentatively TRBD2 (5 bases). This CDR3 comprises 12 residues. Germline CDR1 SGHRS, CDR2 YFSETQ. The DNA of the CDR3 is TGCACCAGCAGCTTGGAGGACGAGACCCAGTACTTC. The encoded protein is CTSSLEDETQYF.

CDR3 nucleotides: TGTGCCAGCAGTGGCCGGACTAGCGGGAGAGATGGCCACCGGTACAATGAGCAGTTCTTC. Residues: CASSGRTSGRDGHRYNEQFF. The rearrangement links TRBV6-2 or TRBV6-3 to TRBJ2-1; 13 nucleotides align to TRBD2. Germline trimming cut 5 bases from V and 4 bases from J; bases unmatched to any gene: 17. Germline values: CDR1 MNHEY, CDR2 SVGEGT. The CDR3 runs 20 residues.

This clonotype was recorded a few times. The genes are TRBV30 and TRBJ1-1; D is unclear. V was shortened by 1 base and J by 5 bases, with 11 bases between the two germline ends. The length of the CDR3 is 13 residues. Per the germline V gene, CDR1 is GTSNPN and CDR2 is SVGIG (reference sequence). The CDR3 is CAWSARLGTEAFF. DNA for the CDR3: TGTGCCTGGAGTGCCCGATTGGGGACTGAAGCTTTCTTT.

Note on this clonotype: Without the conserved terminal phenylalanine or tryptophan, this CDR3 likely stems from a read error. The chain uses TRBV20-1 and TRBJ1-5, with D maybe TRBD1 (5 bases). Germline lookup yields CDR1 DFQATT and CDR2 SNEGSKA (reference sequence). Trimming removed 6 bases from V and 2 bases from J, with 14 bases in between. The CDR3 totals 14 residues. The CDR3 sequence: CSARAGWRNQPQHV. CDR3 in DNA: TGCAGTGCCAGGGCCGGCTGGCGCAATCAGCCCCAGCATGTT.

Only a few counts were recorded for this clonotype. The chain carries TRBV24-1 and TRBJ2-2, with no clear D. The CDR3 has 14 residues. Germline V gene sequence: CDR1 KGHDR, CDR2 SFDVKD. Between the trimmed V and J ends, which lost 4 bases and 6 bases, there was a span of 11 bases. The CDR3 region is CATSDLLVSGELFF. In DNA form, the CDR3 reads TGTGCCACCAGTGACCTCCTAGTCTCCGGGGAGCTGTTTTTT.

J is TRBJ2-1 and V is TRBV4-1; D call uncertain. The end of the DNA aligns better with TRBJ2-7, so the J call may be wrong. There are 16 residues in the CDR3. CDR1 MGHRA and CDR2 YSYEKL come from the germline V gene. The CDR3 bases are TGCGCCAGCAGCCAAGATTTAGTCGGAACTACCTACGAGCAGTACTTC. Its protein product is CASSQDLVGTTYEQYF.

This clonotype was observed a handful of times. V gene TRBV18 combines with J gene TRBJ1-1; tentative D call: TRBD1 (5 bases). Trimming cost V 6 bases and J 1 base, with 9 bases left between them. The CDR3 consists of 13 residues. Germline lookup yields CDR1 KGHSH and CDR2 LQKENI. The CDR3 loop is CASSDTANTEAFF. The CDR3 DNA follows: TGTGCCAGCTCGGACACAGCGAACACTGAAGCTTTCTTT.

The CDR3 DNA sequence: TGTGCCAGCAGCCAAGATCCAGGAAATTCACCCCTCCACTTT. This codes for CASSQDPGNSPLHF. V gene TRBV3-1 combines with J gene TRBJ1-6; D is unresolved. The CDR3 consists of 14 residues. Trimming pared 0 bases from V and 7 bases from J, leaving 7 bases between. Germline lookup yields CDR1 LGHDT and CDR2 YNNKEL (reference sequence).

The V call is TRBV7-2, the J call TRBJ2-1, with no clear D. The CDR3 has 13 residues. Germline values: CDR1 SGHTA, CDR2 FQGNSA. With 3 bases removed from V and 5 bases from J, the gap between germline ends came to 8 bases. The CDR3 is CASSFRFDNEQFF. Written as DNA, the CDR3 is TGTGCCAGCAGCTTCCGATTCGACAATGAGCAGTTCTTC.

V usage is TRBV3-1 and J usage is TRBJ2-3; 10 nucleotides line up with TRBD2. The CDR3 length is 18 residues. Germline CDR1 reads LGHDT; CDR2 reads YNNKEL (reference sequence). The junction had 8 bases not matched to a gene; V was cut back by 0 bases and J by 2 bases. The CDR3 spells CASSQDAVAGGSTDTQYF. CDR3 sequence (DNA): TGTGCCAGCAGCCAAGATGCCGTAGCGGGGGGATCCACAGATACGCAGTATTTT.

V is TRBV4-3 and J is TRBJ1-2; 7 bases map to TRBD1. The V gene's germline CDR1 is LGHNA and CDR2 YSLEER. There are 14 residues in the CDR3. With V trimmed by 0 bases and J by 7 bases, 5 bases remained unmatched. CDR3 bases: TGCGCCAGCAGCCAAGATCTCGACAGGGTTGGCTACACCTTC. Translated: CASSQDLDRVGYTF.

This clonotype has a single count. The chain carries TRBV5-4 and TRBJ2-3; D is perhaps TRBD1 or TRBD2 (6 bases each). The CDR3 spans 16 residues. Germline values: CDR1 SGHNT, CDR2 YYREEE (reference sequence). Trimming shortened V by 3 bases and J by 1 base, and 15 bases separated the two germline ends. The CDR3 loop reads CASSSPQGTGTDTQYF. The DNA of the CDR3 is TGTGCCAGCAGCTCTCCCCAGGGGACTGGCACAGATACGCAGTATTTT. Together with reference TRBV5-4 and TRBJ2-3, the CDR3 gives the full variable domain: ETGVTQSPTHLIKTRGQQVTLRCSSQSGHNTVSWYQQALGQGPQFIFQYYREEENGRGNFPPRFSGLQFPNYSSELNVNALELDDSALYLCASSSPQGTGTDTQYFGPGTRLTVL.

In its sample, this clonotype was seen once. The gene calls are TRBV27 and TRBJ2-1, with TRBD1 as a possible D gene (5 bases). The germline V gene has CDR1 MNHEY and CDR2 SMNVEV (reference sequence). V gave up 3 bases and J gave up 5 bases, with 14 bases separating them. The CDR3 consists of 15 residues. CDR3 loop: CASSFSRVGNNEQFF. For the CDR3, the DNA is TGTGCCAGCAGTTTTTCCAGGGTAGGAAACAATGAGCAGTTCTTC.

This chain joins TRBV20-1 and TRBJ2-3; D gene uncertain. This CDR3 has 13 amino acids. CDR1 is DFQATT, CDR2 SNEGSKA, per germline (reference sequence). For the CDR3, the DNA is TGCCGCTCCCATAGGCCTAGCACAGATACGCAGTATTTT. This codes for CRSHRPSTDTQYF.